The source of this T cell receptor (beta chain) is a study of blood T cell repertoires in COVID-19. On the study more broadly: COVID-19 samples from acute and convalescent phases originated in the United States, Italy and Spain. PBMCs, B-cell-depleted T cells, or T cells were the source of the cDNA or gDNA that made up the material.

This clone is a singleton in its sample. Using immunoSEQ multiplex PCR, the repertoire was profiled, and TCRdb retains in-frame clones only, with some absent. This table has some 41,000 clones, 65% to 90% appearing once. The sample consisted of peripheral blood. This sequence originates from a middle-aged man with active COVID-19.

In DNA form, the CDR3 reads TGTGCCAGCGGGACAGGGACTGACTCCTACAATGAGCAGTTCTTC. It yields the protein CASGTGTDSYNEQFF. The rearrangement joins TRBV27 to TRBJ2-1; 9 nucleotides line up with TRBD1. CDR1 is MNHEY, CDR2 SMNVEV, per germline (reference sequence). J lost 0 bases, V lost 8 bases, and 5 bases had no gene match. CDR3 size: 15 residues.